The 27 T cell receptor beta chains presented below share a single source sample, sequenced in a study of OX40 agonist ivuxolimab in advanced cancers. Data came from immunoSEQ multiplex PCR; TCRdb stores just in-frame clones and leaves some out. The sample carries 49,000 or so clones, about 88% recorded once. The specimen comprised CD4+ or CD8+ T cells sorted from blood, sampled in a trial of the OX40 agonist ivuxolimab. These receptors all stem from an adult with an advanced solid tumor such as melanoma, head and neck, liver or kidney cancer.

The rearrangement uses TRBV9 and TRBJ2-7, with 12 bases matching TRBD2. This CDR3 spans 15 amino acids. CDR1 and CDR2 from the germline V gene are SGDLS and YYNGEE. With V trimmed by 0 bases and J by 5 bases, 3 bases remained unmatched. The CDR3 sequence is CASSVGLAGAHEQYF. In DNA form, the CDR3 reads TGTGCCAGCAGCGTAGGACTAGCGGGGGCCCACGAGCAGTACTTC.

V and J are TRBV11-2 and TRBJ2-1, with D unresolved. V shed 1 base and J shed 6 bases, with 10 bases lying between them. The CDR3 covers 14 residues. Germline V gene lookup returns CDR1 SGHAT and CDR2 FQNNGV. The CDR3 coding sequence is TGTGCCAGCAGCTTAGTTGGGATGGGCAATGAGCAGTTCTTC. Residues: CASSLVGMGNEQFF.

This chain joins TRBV29-1 and TRBJ1-2; D gene uncertain. From germline, CDR1 is SQVTM and CDR2 ANQGSEA. The V gene lost 8 bases and the J gene lost 2 bases, with 12 bases spanning the gap. The CDR3 length is 12 residues. The CDR3 coding sequence is TGCAGCTCCGGGCAGGCAAACTATGGCTACACCTTC. Translation: CSSGQANYGYTF.

V usage is TRBV6-6 and J usage is TRBJ2-7, with D perhaps given as TRBD1 or TRBD2 (5 bases each). The V gene's germline CDR1 is MNHNY and CDR2 SVGAGI (reference sequence). The CDR3 is made up of 14 amino acids. The V gene lost 5 bases and the J gene lost 6 bases, with 17 bases spanning the gap. Here the CDR3 DNA reads TGTGCCAGCAGTCCGGGACCTGATGACGGCGAGCAGTACTTC. Translated: CASSPGPDDGEQYF.

V is TRBV19 and J is TRBJ2-1; 8 bases agree with TRBD1. The CDR3 runs 13 residues. Germline lookup yields CDR1 LNHDA and CDR2 SQIVND (reference sequence). The V segment lost 5 bases and the J segment 8 bases; nucleotides outside the gene matches: 5. The CDR3 DNA reads TGTGCCAGTAGTCTTCAGGGGGCCGATGAGCAGTTCTTC. This codes for CASSLQGADEQFF. The entire variable domain, with the rest obtained from reference TRBV19 and TRBJ2-1, is as follows: DGGITQSPKYLFRKEGQNVTLSCEQNLNHDAMYWYRQDPGQGLRLIYYSQIVNDFQKGDIAEGYSVSREKKESFPLTVTSAQKNPTAFYLCASSLQGADEQFFGPGTRLTVL.

The V call is TRBV6-5, the J call TRBJ1-1, with D maybe TRBD1 (5 bases). CDR1 is MNHEY and CDR2 is SVGAGI in the germline V gene. The CDR3 spans 13 residues. Trimming removed 2 bases from V and 2 bases from J, with 6 bases in between. The CDR3 reads CASSYGGNTEAFF. In DNA, the CDR3 is TGTGCCAGCAGTTACGGGGGTAACACTGAAGCTTTCTTT.

The chain carries TRBV19 and TRBJ1-4; D is undetermined. CDR1 is LNHDA and CDR2 is SQIVND in the germline V gene (reference sequence). The length of the CDR3 is 11 residues. Trimming shortened V by 3 bases and J by 6 bases, and 2 bases separated the two germline ends. CDR3 residues: CASSMDEKLFF. The CDR3 DNA is TGTGCCAGTAGTATGGATGAAAAACTGTTTTTT.

This clone appeared a single time. CDR3 region: CASSDGVAGKDEQFF. The CDR3 DNA is TGTGCCAGCAGTGACGGGGTAGCGGGGAAGGATGAGCAGTTCTTC. The chain links TRBV6-4 to TRBJ2-1; 8 bases agree with TRBD2. The CDR3 loop spans 15 amino acids. With V trimmed by 2 bases and J by 8 bases, 8 bases remained unmatched. Looked up from germline, CDR1 is MRHNA and CDR2 is SNTAGT.

This clone was counted a single time. This chain links TRBV14 with TRBJ2-3; D unclear. The germline CDR1 and CDR2 sequences are SGHDN and FVKESK. Trimming left V 0 bases short and J 7 bases short, with 11 bases between. The CDR3 has 14 residues. The CDR3 DNA reads as TGTGCCAGCAGCCAAGATAGGAGCGTGAATACGCAGTATTTT. It yields the protein CASSQDRSVNTQYF.

For this clone: Germline is not matched at one junction end, which may reflect a read error. The chain links TRBV7-7 to TRBJ2-2; 10 nucleotides align to TRBD1. The germline V gene has CDR1 SSHAT and CDR2 FNYEAQ (reference sequence). This CDR3 comprises 15 residues. The DNA for the CDR3 is TGTGCTAGCAGCTTAGGGACAGGGGACACCGGGGAGCTGTTTTTT. It yields the protein CASSLGTGDTGELFF.

The CDR3 region has the DNA TGTGCCAGCAGGCGGCAAGGCTGGGACAGAGGCGGGGAGCTGTTTTTT. Protein product: CASRRQGWDRGGELFF. The chain recombines TRBV28 with TRBJ2-2; 7 bases align to TRBD1. Germline V gene data show CDR1 as MDHEN and CDR2 as SYDVKM. Trimming removed 6 bases from V and 7 bases from J; junction bases left unmatched: 14. The CDR3 contains 16 residues.

The chain recombines TRBV28 with TRBJ2-5; 11 bases are a match to TRBD1. Germline V gives CDR1 MDHEN, CDR2 SYDVKM. This CDR3 contains 14 residues. With 6 bases clipped from V and 5 bases from J, the junction kept 5 bases outside the gene matches. Here the CDR3 reads CASSAGQGAETQYF. CDR3 coding DNA: TGTGCCAGCAGCGCCGGACAGGGGGCTGAGACCCAGTACTTC.

CDR3 in amino acids: CASSLSGTSGAHEQFF. For the CDR3, the DNA is TGTGCCAGCAGCTTATCCGGGACTAGCGGGGCCCATGAGCAGTTCTTC. The chain links TRBV7-3 to TRBJ2-1, with 13 bases fitting TRBD2. V dropped 2 bases and J dropped 8; count of bases not matched to a gene: 6. CDR1 SGHTA and CDR2 FQGTGA come from the germline V gene. This CDR3 region has 16 residues.

The chain carries TRBV7-9 and TRBJ1-1; 11 bases align to TRBD1. The CDR3 consists of 15 residues. Germline CDR1 reads SEHNR; CDR2 reads FQNEAQ (reference sequence). The V gene end was trimmed by 5 bases and the J gene end by 4 bases; junction bases not matched to a gene: 6. The CDR3 loop reads CASSPSGTGGTEAFF. The CDR3 bases are TGTGCCAGCAGCCCCTCCGGGACAGGGGGCACTGAAGCTTTCTTT. Looking up the rest from reference TRBV7-9 and TRBJ1-1 gives the full variable domain: DTGVSQNPRHKITKRGQNVTFRCDPISEHNRLYWYRQTLGQGPEFLTYFQNEAQLEKSRLLSDRFSAERPKGSFSTLEIQRTEQGDSAMYLCASSPSGTGGTEAFFGQGTRLTVV.

V gene TRBV2 combines with J gene TRBJ2-3; tentatively, D is TRBD2 (6 bases). This CDR3 spans 15 amino acids. From germline, CDR1 is SNHLY and CDR2 FYNNEI. V dropped 5 bases and J dropped 0 bases, with 12 bases sitting between them. The CDR3 region is CASSIGGDSTDTQYF. The CDR3 DNA is TGTGCCAGCAGTATCGGAGGGGACAGCACAGATACGCAGTATTTT. Drawing the rest from reference TRBV2 and TRBJ2-3, the complete variable domain is EPEVTQTPSHQVTQMGQEVILRCVPISNHLYFYWYRQILGQKVEFLVSFYNNEISEKSEIFDDQFSVERPDGSNFTLKIRSTKLEDSAMYFCASSIGGDSTDTQYFGPGTRLTVL.

The chain carries TRBV19 and TRBJ2-3; 13 bases match TRBD2. Germline-derived CDR1 and CDR2 are LNHDA and SQIVND (reference sequence). Unmatched junction bases numbered 7, after V lost 1 base and J lost 0 bases. The CDR3 has 19 residues. CDR3 bases: TGTGCCAGTAGTATAGTTGGACTAGCGGGGGAGATTAGCACAGATACGCAGTATTTT. Translation gives CASSIVGLAGEISTDTQYF.

The rearrangement uses TRBV19 and TRBJ2-6; tentatively, D is TRBD2 (6 bases). The V end was cut by 6 bases, the J end by 1 base, with 13 bases between. Germline CDR1 and CDR2: LNHDA and SQIVND (reference sequence). The CDR3 covers 16 residues. The CDR3 nucleotides are TGTGCCAGTAGGGCTAGCGCTCCATCTGGGGCCAACGTCCTGACTTTC. As protein: CASRASAPSGANVLTF.

CDR3 DNA sequence: TGTGCCAGCAGCTTACAGGGTATGGACGCTTTCTTT. Translated: CASSLQGMDAFF. The V and J genes are TRBV11-3 and TRBJ1-1; D is possibly TRBD1 (5 bases). V was shortened by 2 bases and J by 11 bases, with 12 bases between the two germline ends. The CDR3 covers 12 residues. Per germline, CDR1 SGHNT and CDR2 YENEEA.

The rearrangement links TRBV6-1 to TRBJ2-7; TRBD1 might be the D (6 bases). The germline gives CDR1 MNHNS, CDR2 SASEGT. V shed 2 bases and J shed 5 bases, with 16 bases lying between them. The CDR3 runs 15 residues. In nucleotides, the CDR3 is TGTGCCAGCAGTGAATTGGCAGGGGCCCCAGACGAGCAGTACTTC. Amino acids: CASSELAGAPDEQYF.

V and J are TRBV5-1 and TRBJ1-1, with 8 bases aligning to TRBD1. The CDR3 sequence is 17 residues long. With V trimmed by 4 bases and J by 2 bases, 13 bases remained unmatched. Germline values: CDR1 SGHRS, CDR2 YFSETQ. The CDR3 loop reads CASSVQSGTGINTEAFF. The DNA for the CDR3 is TGCGCCAGCAGCGTTCAATCCGGGACAGGAATAAACACTGAAGCTTTCTTT.

The chain couples TRBV6-1 to TRBJ2-5; D is tentatively TRBD1 or TRBD2 (6 bases each). The germline CDR1 and CDR2 sequences are MNHNS and SASEGT. This CDR3 is 14 amino acids long. V was shortened by 6 bases and J by 7 bases, with 18 bases between the two germline ends. CDR3 sequence (DNA): TGTGCCAGCAGCGGGGCGTGGGGGGCAGCGACCCAGTACTTC. It specifies CASSGAWGAATQYF.

The chain combines TRBV10-1 with TRBJ2-7, with D possibly being TRBD2 (6 bases). V was trimmed by 5 bases and J by 3 bases, leaving 11 bases between them. The germline CDR1 and CDR2 sequences are WNHNN and SYGVQD (reference sequence). CDR3 length: 13 amino acids. The CDR3 here is CASSRDSLYEQYF. CDR3 nucleotide sequence: TGCGCCAGCAGTCGGGACTCCCTCTACGAGCAGTACTTC.

This clone was seen just once. The chain recombines TRBV27 with TRBJ2-3; D gene unclear. The germline CDR1 and CDR2 sequences are MNHEY and SMNVEV (reference sequence). Deletions cut 8 bases from V and 2 bases from J, with 5 bases between. The CDR3 contains 11 residues. The chain's CDR3 is CASQTTDTQYF. CDR3 bases: TGTGCCAGCCAGACCACAGATACGCAGTATTTT.

The rearrangement links TRBV10-3 to TRBJ1-2; no clear D gene. The CDR3 loop spans 15 amino acids. Deletions cut 2 bases from V and 4 bases from J, with 14 bases between. Germline V gene data show CDR1 as ENHRY and CDR2 as SYGVKD. The chain's CDR3 is CAISEDSNRSYGYTF. CDR3 coding DNA: TGTGCCATCAGTGAGGATAGTAACAGAAGCTATGGCTACACCTTC.

The chain combines TRBV29-1 with TRBJ2-3, with D unclear. Germline CDR1 reads SQVTM; CDR2 reads ANQGSEA. The V and J ends lost 3 bases and 5 bases respectively, with 9 bases between them. The CDR3 runs to 12 residues. The CDR3 sequence: CSVESGEDTQYF. The DNA for the CDR3 is TGCAGCGTTGAGTCAGGCGAAGATACGCAGTATTTT.

The chain carries TRBV9 and TRBJ2-1; 10 bases are a match to TRBD2. In germline, CDR1 is SGDLS, CDR2 YYNGEE. With 3 bases clipped from V and 7 bases from J, the junction kept 19 bases outside the gene matches. CDR3 size: 19 residues. The CDR3 region is CASSEPLASGRGPGNEQFF. CDR3 nucleotide sequence: TGTGCCAGCAGCGAACCCCTGGCTAGCGGGAGAGGGCCGGGGAATGAGCAGTTCTTC.

The rearrangement joins TRBV30 to TRBJ2-3; D is possibly TRBD1 or TRBD2 (6 bases each). The CDR3 totals 15 residues. V lost 1 base and J lost 1, with 12 bases in between. The V gene's germline CDR1 is GTSNPN and CDR2 SVGIG (reference sequence). CDR3 residues: CAWSGGGGGTDTQYF. CDR3 sequence (DNA): TGTGCCTGGAGTGGTGGGGGCGGGGGCACAGATACGCAGTATTTT.